The present TCR beta chain was sequenced within a study of blood T cell repertoires in COVID-19. This clone was observed once. Donors were grouped by their self-reported clinical history. Two negative PCRs, clearance, or symptom resolution had been documented for recovered Cohort 3 donors. This CDR3 is built from 15 residues. Trimming took 7 bases from V and 2 from J, leaving 17 bases between them. Germline CDR1 reads LNHDA; CDR2 reads SQIVND (reference sequence). In the authors' methods: Nucleated cell number was recorded as an estimate derived from reference gene primer amplification. Repertoires were generated with immunoSEQ multiplex PCR, while TCRdb's copy carries only in-frame clones and drops some. V and J calls and clone size are given by that table; D and trimming were obtained from the DNA. This sample carries 500,000 or so clones, about 90% of them seen once, and the ten largest clones take 0.7%.

The sample taken for sequencing was PBMCs or T cells enriched from blood (not recorded which). The source is a woman between 18 and 30 years old who had recovered from COVID-19. The chain links TRBV19 to TRBJ1-1, with a possible D match to TRBD1 (5 bases). CDR3 sequence (DNA): TGTGCCAGTACTCTCAGCGGGGGGGGAAACACTGAAGCTTTCTTT. This gives the protein CASTLSGGGNTEAFF.